The next 3 T cell receptor beta chains were all read from a single sample in a study of vaccination and CD4 T cells after COVID-19. Treatment indicated: approximately 9-day PBMC culture with coronavirus spike peptide pools or control peptides (ViraFEST assay). No cognate antigen is known for these TCRs. Scientists ran DNA taken from cultured CD4+ T cells through the Oncomine TCR Beta short-read assay for sequencing. Using its own MiXCR run on the PCR reads, TCRdb lists one record per CDR3 protein. Among 15,000 to 25,000 distinct CDR3 sequences, about two fifths were seen once, and the ten largest hold 13% to 15%. The sequencing sample was made of cultured CD4+ T cells from blood. These receptors were collected from a human donor with COVID-19.

J is TRBJ1-4 and V is TRBV7-2; 8 nucleotides align to TRBD1. The CDR3 is 14 amino acids. Trimming cost V 6 bases and J 4 bases; bases outside gene matches: 4. Germline V gene data show CDR1 as SGHTA and CDR2 as FQGNSA. CDR3 in DNA: TGTGCCAGCAGACGGGACAGGAATAATGAAAAACTGTTTTTT. This encodes CASRRDRNNEKLFF.

This rearrangement joins TRBV7-2 to TRBJ2-1; 10 bases line up with TRBD2. Germline trimming cut 6 bases from V and 5 bases from J; bases unmatched to any gene: 7. Germline assignment: CDR1 SGHTA and CDR2 FQGNSA. The CDR3 totals 15 residues. Here the CDR3 DNA reads TGTGCCAGCAGACTAGAGCGGGGGGGGGACAATGAGCAGTTCTTC. The encoded protein is CASRLERGGDNEQFF.

V and J are TRBV11-3 and TRBJ1-4; no clear D. Germline V lookup: CDR1 SGHNT, CDR2 YENEEA. V lost 5 bases, J lost 6 bases, and 7 bases lay in between. The CDR3 is 12 amino acids. The CDR3 loop is CASSANDEKLFF. The CDR3 coding sequence is TGTGCCAGCAGCGCAAACGATGAAAAACTGTTTTTT.